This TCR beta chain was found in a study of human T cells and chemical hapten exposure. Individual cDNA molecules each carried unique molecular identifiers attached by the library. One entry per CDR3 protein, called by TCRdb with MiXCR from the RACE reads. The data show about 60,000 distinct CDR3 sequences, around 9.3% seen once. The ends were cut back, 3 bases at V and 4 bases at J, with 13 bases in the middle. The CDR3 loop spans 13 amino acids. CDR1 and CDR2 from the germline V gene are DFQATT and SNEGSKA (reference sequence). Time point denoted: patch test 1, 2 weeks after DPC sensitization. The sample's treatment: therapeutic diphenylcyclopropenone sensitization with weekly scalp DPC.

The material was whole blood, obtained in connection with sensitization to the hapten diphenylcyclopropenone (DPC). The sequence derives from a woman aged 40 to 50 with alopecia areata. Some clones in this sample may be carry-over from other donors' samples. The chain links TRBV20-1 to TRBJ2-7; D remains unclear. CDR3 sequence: CSASSAPKYEQYF. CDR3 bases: TGCAGTGCTAGTTCGGCCCCTAAATACGAGCAGTACTTC.